Listed below are T cell receptor beta chains from one sample, sequenced in a study of beta chain features in type 1 diabetes. Sequenced by immunoSEQ multiplex PCR; TCRdb stores in-frame clones only, minus some. The sample yields roughly 500,000 clones, over 25% seen once. The sequencing input was naive CD4+ T cells from blood. These receptors all come from a man aged 18 to 35 in good health. The CDR3 runs from the conserved cysteine through the conserved F or W. Each record gives: CDR3 length, D gene, clone size, J gene, V gene, CDR3 protein, CDR3 DNA. D genes are given only for firm matches. Some rows have no size entry. The others give once, few or many, or a class for an expanded clone.

CDR3 length: 15; D gene: -; clone size: -; J gene: TRBJ1-1; V gene: TRBV7-2; CDR3 protein: CASSLDAGANTEAFF; CDR3 DNA: TGTGCCAGCAGCTTAGACGCAGGGGCGAACACTGAAGCTTTCTTT
CDR3 length: 13; D gene: -; clone size: -; J gene: TRBJ1-2; V gene: TRBV12-5; CDR3 protein: CASAVGHLYGYTF; CDR3 DNA: TGTGCTAGTGCCGTCGGACATCTCTATGGCTACACCTTC
CDR3 length: 16; D gene: TRBD2; clone size: -; J gene: TRBJ2-3; V gene: TRBV30; CDR3 protein: CAWSAEGLANTDTQYF; CDR3 DNA: TGTGCCTGGAGTGCCGAGGGACTAGCGAACACAGATACGCAGTATTTT
CDR3 length: 12; D gene: TRBD1; clone size: -; J gene: TRBJ1-4; V gene: TRBV30; CDR3 protein: CAWSGGQFELFF; CDR3 DNA: TGTGCCTGGAGTGGGGGACAGTTCGAACTGTTTTTT
CDR3 length: 12; D gene: -; clone size: few; J gene: TRBJ1-5; V gene: TRBV30; CDR3 protein: CAWAWSNQPQHF; CDR3 DNA: TGTGCCTGGGCCTGGAGCAATCAGCCCCAGCATTTT
CDR3 length: 15; D gene: -; clone size: few; J gene: TRBJ2-5; V gene: TRBV28; CDR3 protein: CASSLQTGLQETQYF; CDR3 DNA: TGTGCCAGCAGTTTACAGACAGGCCTCCAAGAGACCCAGTACTTC
CDR3 length: 14; D gene: TRBD2; clone size: few; J gene: TRBJ2-2; V gene: TRBV30; CDR3 protein: CAWRLSGRPGELFF; CDR3 DNA: TGTGCCTGGAGGCTTAGCGGGAGGCCCGGGGAGCTGTTTTTT
CDR3 length: 11; D gene: TRBD1; clone size: -; J gene: TRBJ1-1; V gene: TRBV30; CDR3 protein: CAWRDRVEAFF; CDR3 DNA: TGTGCCTGGAGGGACAGGGTAGAAGCTTTCTTT
CDR3 length: 14; D gene: -; clone size: few; J gene: TRBJ2-1; V gene: TRBV14; CDR3 protein: CASSRDPLGNEQFF; CDR3 DNA: TGTGCCAGCAGTCGGGACCCTCTTGGAAATGAGCAGTTCTTC
CDR3 length: 15; D gene: -; clone size: few; J gene: TRBJ2-3; V gene: TRBV30; CDR3 protein: CAWGVTGTSGDTQYF; CDR3 DNA: TGTGCCTGGGGGGTCACGGGGACATCGGGAGATACGCAGTATTTT
CDR3 length: 15; D gene: -; clone size: few; J gene: TRBJ2-7; V gene: TRBV14; CDR3 protein: CASSQGNRPSYEQYF; CDR3 DNA: TGTGCCAGCAGCCAAGGAAACCGTCCCTCCTACGAGCAGTACTTC
CDR3 length: 13; D gene: -; clone size: few; J gene: TRBJ2-1; V gene: TRBV15; CDR3 protein: CATSRDLVGGLFF; CDR3 DNA: TGTGCCACCAGCAGAGATTTAGTCGGGGGACTGTTCTTC
CDR3 length: 13; D gene: TRBD1; clone size: -; J gene: TRBJ1-4; V gene: TRBV19; CDR3 protein: CASSVDRNEKLFF; CDR3 DNA: TGTGCCAGTAGTGTGGACAGGAATGAAAAACTGTTTTTT
CDR3 length: 16; D gene: TRBD1; clone size: -; J gene: TRBJ1-4; V gene: TRBV4-3; CDR3 protein: CASSQAGTATNEKLFF; CDR3 DNA: TGCGCCAGCAGCCAAGCCGGGACAGCAACTAATGAAAAACTGTTTTTT
CDR3 length: 15; D gene: -; clone size: few; J gene: TRBJ2-1; V gene: TRBV6-6; CDR3 protein: CASSYPQSSYNEQFF; CDR3 DNA: TGTGCCAGCAGTTACCCCCAGAGCTCCTACAATGAGCAGTTCTTC
CDR3 length: 14; D gene: -; clone size: few; J gene: TRBJ2-7; V gene: TRBV12-5; CDR3 protein: CASGAAAPPYEQYF; CDR3 DNA: TGTGCTAGTGGGGCAGCGGCTCCTCCCTACGAGCAGTACTTC
CDR3 length: 13; D gene: -; clone size: -; J gene: TRBJ2-5; V gene: TRBV5-1; CDR3 protein: CASSYPSEETQYF; CDR3 DNA: TGCGCCAGCAGCTATCCATCTGAGGAGACCCAGTACTTC
CDR3 length: 17; D gene: TRBD2; clone size: -; J gene: TRBJ2-2; V gene: TRBV25-1; CDR3 protein: CASSPRLAGFDTGELFF; CDR3 DNA: TGTGCCAGCAGCCCAAGACTAGCGGGATTCGACACCGGGGAGCTGTTTTTT
CDR3 length: 15; D gene: -; clone size: few; J gene: TRBJ1-1; V gene: TRBV7-2; CDR3 protein: CASSLGPLPNTEAFF; CDR3 DNA: TGTGCCAGCAGCCTCGGGCCCCTTCCGAACACTGAAGCTTTCTTT
CDR3 length: 15; D gene: TRBD1; clone size: few; J gene: TRBJ2-4; V gene: TRBV10-3; CDR3 protein: CAISESTGGKNIQYF; CDR3 DNA: TGTGCCATCAGTGAGTCGACAGGGGGAAAAAACATTCAGTACTTC
CDR3 length: 14; D gene: TRBD2; clone size: few; J gene: TRBJ2-7; V gene: TRBV2; CDR3 protein: CASSEGGAAYEQYF; CDR3 DNA: TGTGCCAGCAGTGAGGGAGGGGCGGCATACGAGCAGTACTTC
CDR3 length: 13; D gene: -; clone size: -; J gene: TRBJ2-7; V gene: TRBV29-1; CDR3 protein: CSVPGPVNDEQYF; CDR3 DNA: TGCAGCGTTCCGGGCCCCGTAAACGACGAGCAGTACTTC
CDR3 length: 12; D gene: -; clone size: few; J gene: TRBJ2-5; V gene: TRBV7-2; CDR3 protein: CASSPVGETQYF; CDR3 DNA: TGTGCCAGCAGCCCCGTGGGGGAGACCCAGTACTTC
CDR3 length: 16; D gene: -; clone size: -; J gene: TRBJ2-1; V gene: TRBV9; CDR3 protein: CASSVAGGGRYNEQFF; CDR3 DNA: TGTGCCAGCAGCGTAGCCGGGGGCGGACGCTACAATGAGCAGTTCTTC
CDR3 length: 15; D gene: -; clone size: -; J gene: TRBJ2-1; V gene: TRBV2; CDR3 protein: CASSAFRASYNEQFF; CDR3 DNA: TGTGCCAGCAGTGCGTTCAGGGCTTCCTACAATGAGCAGTTCTTC
CDR3 length: 15; D gene: -; clone size: few; J gene: TRBJ2-7; V gene: TRBV25-1; CDR3 protein: CASSDPATSSYEQYF; CDR3 DNA: TGTGCCAGCAGTGATCCCGCGACCAGCTCCTACGAGCAGTACTTC
CDR3 length: 15; D gene: -; clone size: -; J gene: TRBJ1-4; V gene: TRBV7-9; CDR3 protein: CASSLGTPSNEKLFF; CDR3 DNA: TGTGCCAGCAGCTTAGGGACACCTTCTAATGAAAAACTGTTTTTT
CDR3 length: 11; D gene: -; clone size: few; J gene: TRBJ2-1; V gene: TRBV2; CDR3 protein: CASTVYDEQFF; CDR3 DNA: TGTGCCAGCACTGTCTACGATGAGCAGTTCTTC
CDR3 length: 14; D gene: -; clone size: -; J gene: TRBJ2-7; V gene: TRBV7-2; CDR3 protein: CASSKGTPGYEQYF; CDR3 DNA: TGTGCCAGCAGCAAGGGGACACCTGGCTACGAGCAGTACTTC
CDR3 length: 11; D gene: -; clone size: -; J gene: TRBJ2-7; V gene: TRBV28; CDR3 protein: CASSRSYEQYF; CDR3 DNA: TGTGCCAGCAGCCGCTCCTACGAGCAGTACTTC
CDR3 length: 14; D gene: -; clone size: -; J gene: TRBJ2-7; V gene: TRBV28; CDR3 protein: CASSRNYRVGKQYF; CDR3 DNA: TGTGCCAGCAGTCGTAACTACAGGGTCGGGAAGCAGTACTTC
CDR3 length: 15; D gene: TRBD2; clone size: few; J gene: TRBJ2-3; V gene: TRBV29-1; CDR3 protein: CSVEVAGAVTDTQYF; CDR3 DNA: TGCAGCGTTGAAGTAGCGGGAGCCGTGACAGATACGCAGTATTTT
CDR3 length: 15; D gene: -; clone size: -; J gene: TRBJ2-1; V gene: TRBV4-2; CDR3 protein: CASSPHARDYNEQFF; CDR3 DNA: TGTGCCAGCAGCCCTCACGCGAGAGACTACAATGAGCAGTTCTTC
CDR3 length: 13; D gene: -; clone size: -; J gene: TRBJ2-5; V gene: TRBV10-3; CDR3 protein: CAISEWGQETQYF; CDR3 DNA: TGTGCCATCAGTGAATGGGGGCAAGAGACCCAGTACTTC
CDR3 length: 12; D gene: -; clone size: few; J gene: TRBJ2-7; V gene: TRBV29-1; CDR3 protein: CSVGGQFSEQYF; CDR3 DNA: TGCAGCGTTGGTGGCCAGTTCTCCGAGCAGTACTTC
CDR3 length: 14; D gene: -; clone size: few; J gene: TRBJ2-5; V gene: TRBV29-1; CDR3 protein: CSGKSDTYQETQYF; CDR3 DNA: TGCAGCGGGAAAAGTGACACCTACCAAGAGACCCAGTACTTC
CDR3 length: 12; D gene: TRBD1; clone size: -; J gene: TRBJ2-7; V gene: TRBV28; CDR3 protein: CANDRGAYEQYF; CDR3 DNA: TGTGCCAATGACAGGGGAGCCTACGAGCAGTACTTC
CDR3 length: 12; D gene: -; clone size: -; J gene: TRBJ1-5; V gene: TRBV7-9; CDR3 protein: CASSLVDQPQHF; CDR3 DNA: TGTGCCAGCAGCTTAGTGGATCAGCCCCAGCATTTT
CDR3 length: 13; D gene: -; clone size: -; J gene: TRBJ1-2; V gene: TRBV29-1; CDR3 protein: CSITRDYYYGYTF; CDR3 DNA: TGCAGCATTACCCGGGATTATTACTATGGCTACACCTTC
CDR3 length: 11; D gene: -; clone size: few; J gene: TRBJ2-5; V gene: TRBV28; CDR3 protein: CASSFKETQYF; CDR3 DNA: TGTGCCAGCAGTTTTAAAGAGACCCAGTACTTC
CDR3 length: 16; D gene: TRBD2; clone size: -; J gene: TRBJ2-7; V gene: TRBV5-4; CDR3 protein: CASSSLTSGSIYEQYF; CDR3 DNA: TGTGCCAGCAGCTCGCTGACTAGCGGGAGTATCTACGAGCAGTACTTC
CDR3 length: 18; D gene: TRBD2; clone size: -; J gene: TRBJ2-1; V gene: TRBV4-2; CDR3 protein: CASSQDPTSGSPYNEQFF; CDR3 DNA: TGTGCCAGCAGCCAAGATCCCACTAGCGGGAGCCCCTACAATGAGCAGTTCTTC
CDR3 length: 13; D gene: -; clone size: few; J gene: TRBJ2-1; V gene: TRBV7-3; CDR3 protein: CASSAGSYNEQFF; CDR3 DNA: TGTGCCAGCAGCGCGGGCTCCTACAATGAGCAGTTCTTC
CDR3 length: 12; D gene: -; clone size: -; J gene: TRBJ2-1; V gene: TRBV9; CDR3 protein: CASSPLIAEQFF; CDR3 DNA: TGTGCCAGCAGCCCTTTAATCGCTGAGCAGTTCTTC
CDR3 length: 14; D gene: TRBD2; clone size: -; J gene: TRBJ2-7; V gene: TRBV29-1; CDR3 protein: CSVALGLGPLEQYF; CDR3 DNA: TGCAGCGTTGCATTAGGACTAGGTCCCCTCGAGCAGTACTTC